Listed here are 30 T cell receptor beta chains from one sample, sequenced in a study of T cell repertoires in cytomegalovirus infection. TCRdb used MiXCR to reprocess the reads, holding one entry per CDR3 protein. Of about 310,000 distinct CDR3 sequences in the sample, 15% to 20% were seen once. Sequencing input: PBMCs. The receptors were sampled from a human donor in good health (CMV status not recorded). Some clones in this sample may be carry-over from other donors' samples.

This clonotype was recorded at least ten times. The genes are TRBV7-2 and TRBJ1-2, with TRBD1 matching over 9 bases. V shed 2 bases and J 4 bases; nucleotides not matched to a gene: 5. Germline lookup yields CDR1 SGHTA and CDR2 FQGNSA. The CDR3 length is 15 residues. The CDR3 region is CASSLWGQGAYGYTF. CDR3 bases: TGTGCCAGCAGCTTATGGGGACAGGGCGCCTATGGCTACACCTTC.

This chain uses TRBV2 with TRBJ2-5; D could derive from TRBD1 or TRBD2 (5 bases each). From germline, CDR1 is SNHLY and CDR2 FYNNEI. This CDR3 is built from 16 residues. V dropped 6 bases and J dropped 4 bases, with 21 bases sitting between them. The CDR3 nucleotides are TGTGCCAGCAGCGGACCCGGGACCGCGCCGGGAGAGACCCAGTACTTC. Translated: CASSGPGTAPGETQYF. Together with reference TRBV2 and TRBJ2-5, the CDR3 gives the full variable domain: EPEVTQTPSHQVTQMGQEVILRCVPISNHLYFYWYRQILGQKVEFLVSFYNNEISEKSEIFDDQFSVERPDGSNFTLKIRSTKLEDSAMYFCASSGPGTAPGETQYFGPGTRLLVL.

V gene TRBV3-1 combines with J gene TRBJ2-2; D may be TRBD2 (5 bases). This CDR3 spans 16 amino acids. V lost 4 bases, J lost 7 bases, and 19 bases lay in between. Germline-derived CDR1 and CDR2 are LGHDT and YNNKEL (reference sequence). The CDR3 DNA follows: TGTGCCAGCAGCCCGCACGGGAAACTTGTCGGCGGGGAGCTGTTTTTT. This codes for CASSPHGKLVGGELFF. The variable domain in full, completed from reference TRBV3-1 and TRBJ2-2, reads DTAVSQTPKYLVTQMGNDKSIKCEQNLGHDTMYWYKQDSKKFLKIMFSYNNKELIINETVPNRFSPKSPDKAHLNLHINSLELGDSAVYFCASSPHGKLVGGELFFGEGSRLTVL.

This clonotype was detected ten times or more. The rearrangement links TRBV7-2 to TRBJ1-3; D may be TRBD1 (5 bases). The length of the CDR3 is 13 residues. Germline CDR1 and CDR2: SGHTA and FQGNSA. V was trimmed by 5 bases and J by 5 bases, leaving 10 bases between them. CDR3 DNA: TGTGCCAGCAGCGGGGGACCCAGAAACACCATATATTTT. As protein: CASSGGPRNTIYF.

The chain combines TRBV5-4 with TRBJ2-3; D is uncertain. V dropped 4 bases and J dropped 0 bases, with 9 bases sitting between them. The CDR3 runs to 14 residues. The germline V gene encodes CDR1 SGHNT and CDR2 YYREEE (reference sequence). CDR3 sequence: CASSTDSSTDTQYF. CDR3 nucleotides: TGTGCCAGCAGCACGGATTCTAGCACAGATACGCAGTATTTT.

The chain combines TRBV6-4 with TRBJ1-5; TRBD1 is a possible D gene (5 bases). Trimming stripped 6 bases from V and 5 bases from J, with 14 bases between. The CDR3 spans 14 residues. CDR1 is MRHNA, CDR2 SNTAGT, per germline. This CDR3 is CASSPSQGDQPQHF. CDR3 nucleotide sequence: TGTGCCAGCAGCCCCAGTCAGGGTGATCAGCCCCAGCATTTT.

The chain couples TRBV4-1 to TRBJ1-2; D is uncertain. This CDR3 is built from 15 residues. Germline loops: CDR1 MGHRA, CDR2 YSYEKL. The V and J ends lost 0 bases and 5 bases respectively, with 13 bases between them. The CDR3 coding sequence is TGCGCCAGCAGCCAAGACTCTTTCGACTGGTATGGCTACACCTTC. This translates into CASSQDSFDWYGYTF.

The chain is built from TRBV4-1 and TRBJ2-3, with 9 bases fitting TRBD1. This CDR3 contains 14 residues. The V gene end was trimmed by 2 bases and the J gene end by 5 bases; junction bases not matched to a gene: 2. Germline V gene lookup returns CDR1 MGHRA and CDR2 YSYEKL. The CDR3 here is CASSQRDREDTQYF. CDR3 in DNA: TGCGCCAGCAGCCAAAGGGACAGGGAAGATACGCAGTATTTT.

V is TRBV19 and J is TRBJ2-1; D might be TRBD2 (5 bases). Germline assignment: CDR1 LNHDA and CDR2 SQIVND (reference sequence). The CDR3 is 13 amino acids. The germline V and J ends were trimmed by 0 bases and 5 bases, with 5 bases remaining between them. This CDR3 is CASSIDGDNEQFF. As DNA, the CDR3 is TGTGCCAGTAGTATAGACGGGGACAATGAGCAGTTCTTC. Using reference TRBV19 and TRBJ2-1 for the parts outside the CDR3, the full variable domain is DGGITQSPKYLFRKEGQNVTLSCEQNLNHDAMYWYRQDPGQGLRLIYYSQIVNDFQKGDIAEGYSVSREKKESFPLTVTSAQKNPTAFYLCASSIDGDNEQFFGPGTRLTVL.

The chain links TRBV7-8 to TRBJ2-6; D may be TRBD1 or TRBD2 (6 bases each). The CDR3 extends over 15 amino acids. Germline CDR1 and CDR2: SGHVS and FQNEAQ. V was shortened by 5 bases and J by 2 bases, with 10 bases between the two germline ends. CDR3 bases: TGTGCCAGCAGCATAGGGGGGACTGGGGCCAACGTCCTGACTTTC. Protein product: CASSIGGTGANVLTF.

In this sample, this clonotype turned up many times. The V gene is TRBV19, the J gene TRBJ1-5; D ambiguous. The CDR3 is 15 amino acids. Germline V gene lookup returns CDR1 LNHDA and CDR2 SQIVND (reference sequence). The ends were cut back, 7 bases at V and 0 bases at J, with 13 bases in the middle. CDR3 DNA: TGTGCCAGTACCGTATTGGACGCTAGCAATCAGCCCCAGCATTTT. Its translation is CASTVLDASNQPQHF.

This clonotype occurred many times. This rearrangement joins TRBV7-8 to TRBJ1-2, with 9 nucleotides matching TRBD1. Trimming took 4 bases from V and 2 from J; bases not matched to a gene: 14. Germline-derived CDR1 and CDR2 are SGHVS and FQNEAQ. CDR3 length: 18 amino acids. In DNA form, the CDR3 reads TGTGCCAGCAGCTCGCAACAGGGGGCATACTCTCTGAACTATGGCTACACCTTC. It yields the protein CASSSQQGAYSLNYGYTF.

As regards this clonotype: One end of the junction varies from germline; a read error may be responsible. The genes are TRBV18 and TRBJ1-2; D possibly corresponds to TRBD1 (5 bases). Germline V gene lookup returns CDR1 KGHSH and CDR2 LQKENI. The CDR3 length is 13 residues. CDR3 nucleotide sequence: TGTGCCTGCTCCCCGGACATGAACTATGGCTACACCTTC. Its translation is CACSPDMNYGYTF.

This clonotype has at least ten counts. This rearrangement joins TRBV7-6 to TRBJ2-2; 12 bases map to TRBD2. This CDR3 spans 17 amino acids. Trimming removed 5 bases from V and 8 bases from J; junction bases left unmatched: 12. Germline V CDR1 and CDR2: SGHVS, FNYEAQ. The CDR3 loop reads CASSDLGTSGLRGELFF. In DNA, the CDR3 is TGTGCCAGCAGCGATCTCGGGACTAGCGGGTTGCGGGGGGAGCTGTTTTTT.

The rearrangement uses TRBV29-1 and TRBJ1-2, with 10 positions matching TRBD1. With V trimmed by 3 bases and J by 4 bases, 11 bases remained unmatched. The CDR3 is made up of 16 amino acids. The V gene's germline CDR1 is SQVTM and CDR2 ANQGSEA. The CDR3 sequence is CSVDMGQGIRSYGYTF. The DNA of the CDR3 is TGCAGCGTTGATATGGGACAGGGGATACGCTCCTATGGCTACACCTTC.

This clonotype was detected only a few times. The chain uses TRBV12-3 or TRBV12-4 and TRBJ1-1, with 7 bases identical to TRBD1. This CDR3 has 12 amino acids. Germline trimming cut 3 bases from V and 10 bases from J; bases unmatched to any gene: 5. The CDR3 bases are TGTGCCAGCAGTTTTGCTCGGACAGGAGCTTTCTTT. Its translation: CASSFARTGAFF.

This clonotype was observed many times. The chain is built from TRBV12-3 or TRBV12-4 and TRBJ2-7; TRBD1 aligns across 11 bases. CDR3 size: 16 residues. The ends lost 1 base at V and 2 bases at J; junction bases unmatched: 4. CDR3 residues: CASSLEGQGGTYEQYF. CDR3 nucleotides: TGTGCCAGCAGTTTAGAGGGACAGGGGGGAACCTACGAGCAGTACTTC.

The chain couples TRBV19 to TRBJ2-1; possibly TRBD2 for D (6 bases). Trimming removed 3 bases from V and 3 bases from J, with 18 bases in between. Germline-derived CDR1 and CDR2 are LNHDA and SQIVND (reference sequence). This CDR3 contains 17 residues. The CDR3 spells CASSMETSRTGYNEQFF. The CDR3 DNA sequence: TGTGCCAGTAGTATGGAGACTAGTCGGACCGGCTACAATGAGCAGTTCTTC.

This clonotype appeared a few times. The chain carries TRBV24-1 and TRBJ2-3, with D maybe TRBD2 (7 bases). Germline V gene sequence: CDR1 KGHDR, CDR2 SFDVKD. The V end was cut by 4 bases, the J end by 6 bases, with 19 bases between. The CDR3 has 16 residues. The CDR3 nucleotides are TGTGCCACCAGTGACGCGGGGGCAACCCACGGGGATACGCAGTATTTT. Translated, it gives CATSDAGATHGDTQYF.

The sample holds many counts of this clonotype. The rearrangement uses TRBV4-1 and TRBJ2-1, with TRBD1 identical over 8 bases. This CDR3 is built from 15 residues. After removal of 0 bases from V and 4 bases from J, the junction contained 2 bases not matched to a gene. Germline loops: CDR1 MGHRA, CDR2 YSYEKL. CDR3 nucleotides: TGCGCCAGCAGCCAAGAAGACAGGGGTTACAATGAGCAGTTCTTC. This codes for CASSQEDRGYNEQFF.

In DNA, the CDR3 is TGCGCCAGCAGCCAAGATACTCGGGGTGGCTACACCTTC. Translated, it gives CASSQDTRGGYTF. The J gene is TRBJ1-2, the V gene TRBV4-1, with D hard to call. In germline, CDR1 is MGHRA, CDR2 YSYEKL. Trimming cost V 0 bases and J 7 bases, with 9 bases left between them. The CDR3 is 13 residues long.

This clonotype has just a few counts. This sequence joins TRBV20-1 and TRBJ1-5; 7 bases align to TRBD1. After removal of 3 bases from V and 3 bases from J, the junction contained 14 bases not matched to a gene. This CDR3 comprises 17 residues. The germline gives CDR1 DFQATT, CDR2 SNEGSKA (reference sequence). The CDR3 DNA follows: TGCAGTGCTAGTCGGGGGGGGGGGACAGTTTTCAATCAGCCCCAGCATTTT. Translated, it gives CSASRGGGTVFNQPQHF.

This clonotype occurred many times. The chain is built from TRBV7-2 and TRBJ2-1; TRBD1 matches at 10 bases. Germline V gene lookup returns CDR1 SGHTA and CDR2 FQGNSA. The CDR3 is 16 residues long. V was clipped by 5 bases and J by 3 bases; unmatched bases: 7. The CDR3 sequence is CASSPTGQGGYNEQFF. CDR3 DNA sequence: TGTGCCAGCAGCCCAACCGGACAGGGGGGCTACAATGAGCAGTTCTTC.

This clonotype has only a few counts. The CDR3 sequence: CASSLGGRVANGYTF. CDR3 bases: TGTGCCAGCAGTTTGGGGGGGAGGGTTGCGAATGGCTACACCTTC. The chain links TRBV28 to TRBJ1-2; tentatively, D is TRBD1 (5 bases). V lost 3 bases and J 6 bases, leaving 17 bases between the germline ends. Looked up from germline, CDR1 is MDHEN and CDR2 is SYDVKM. The CDR3 is 15 amino acids.

This clonotype was counted at least ten times. The gene calls are TRBV7-2 and TRBJ1-1; weak D call: TRBD1 (5 bases). Trimming cost V 1 base and J 0 bases, with 9 bases left between them. The CDR3 consists of 15 residues. Germline V gives CDR1 SGHTA, CDR2 FQGNSA. In DNA form, the CDR3 reads TGTGCCAGCAGCTTAGTTGGGGGAATGAACACTGAAGCTTTCTTT. Translation gives CASSLVGGMNTEAFF.

Only a few counts were recorded for this clonotype. The chain links TRBV12-3 or TRBV12-4 to TRBJ2-1, with D uncertain. This CDR3 spans 14 amino acids. V lost 3 bases and J 5 bases, leaving 11 bases between the germline ends. CDR3 sequence reads: CASSFLTTDNEQFF. Written as DNA, the CDR3 is TGTGCCAGCAGTTTTCTTACAACGGACAATGAGCAGTTCTTC.

This clonotype occurred many times. The genes are TRBV12-3 or TRBV12-4 and TRBJ2-3; a possible D gene is TRBD1 (6 bases). The CDR3 is 14 amino acids. V shed 3 bases and J shed 3 bases, with 10 bases lying between them. The CDR3 region has the DNA TGTGCCAGCAGTTTTCGTCAGGGGACAGATACGCAGTATTTT. Protein sequence: CASSFRQGTDTQYF.

This clonotype was seen a few times. The chain combines TRBV19 with TRBJ1-1; D is possibly TRBD1 (5 bases). CDR1 and CDR2 from the germline V gene are LNHDA and SQIVND (reference sequence). Trimming cost V 7 bases and J 4 bases, with 13 bases left between them. The CDR3 runs to 13 residues. The CDR3, as DNA: TGTGCCAGTACCACTGGGGGGAGCACTGAAGCTTTCTTT. Encoded protein: CASTTGGSTEAFF.

This clonotype came up a few times. The rearrangement links TRBV4-3 to TRBJ1-1; D is unclear. The CDR3 loop spans 13 amino acids. V lost 4 bases and J 4 bases, leaving 10 bases between the germline ends. Per the germline V gene, CDR1 is LGHNA and CDR2 is YSLEER. The CDR3 protein is CASSPSQTTEAFF. CDR3 in DNA: TGCGCCAGCAGCCCCTCCCAAACCACTGAAGCTTTCTTT.

There are many counts of this clonotype. This chain links TRBV10-3 with TRBJ1-2; no firm D call. The CDR3 contains 15 residues. V gave up 0 bases and J gave up 4 bases, with 12 bases separating them. CDR1 ENHRY and CDR2 SYGVKD come from the germline V gene. CDR3 sequence reads: CAISESVRRVYGYTF. CDR3 DNA: TGTGCCATCAGTGAGTCGGTCAGGCGGGTCTATGGCTACACCTTC.